The 4 T cell receptor beta chains below were found in one sample sequenced in a study of shared clonotypes between healthy human individuals. The protocol was immunoSEQ multiplex PCR, while the TCRdb copy is restricted to in-frame clones and leaves out a portion. In the table there are some 240,000 clones, 50% to 75% of which are singletons. The sample comprised memory CD4+ T cells sorted from blood. The subset: CD45RA-negative fraction. Receptors originate from a man under 40 in good health.

The J gene is TRBJ1-2, the V gene TRBV4-3; D ambiguous. V gave up 0 bases and J gave up 7 bases, with 15 bases separating them. CDR3 length equals 15 residues. In germline, CDR1 is LGHNA, CDR2 YSLEER. CDR3: CASSQDVRQPGGYTF. The CDR3 DNA reads as TGCGCCAGCAGCCAAGATGTCAGGCAGCCCGGTGGCTACACCTTC.

The chain has TRBV28 and TRBJ1-2, with D possibly matching TRBD1 (5 bases). Trimming removed 2 bases from V and 13 bases from J, with 11 bases in between. The CDR3 covers 11 residues. Germline V gene data show CDR1 as MDHEN and CDR2 as SYDVKM. The CDR3 sequence: CASSLGRAPTF. The CDR3 DNA follows: TGTGCCAGCAGTTTAGGCAGGGCCCCCACCTTC.

The DNA for the CDR3 is TGTGCCAGCATTGAGCGGACCTTAACCTCCACAGATACGCAGTATTTT. It yields the protein CASIERTLTSTDTQYF. This sequence joins TRBV21-1 and TRBJ2-3; the DNA was not used to check the table's D call, TRBD2. TRBV21-1 is a known pseudogene. The CDR3 sequence is 16 residues long.

The genes are TRBV18 and TRBJ2-4, with 9 positions matching TRBD2. Trimming took 3 bases from V and 0 from J; bases not matched to a gene: 9. CDR3 size: 18 residues. CDR1 and CDR2 from the germline V gene are KGHSH and LQKENI. DNA for the CDR3: TGTGCCAGCTCACCTAGCGGGGGAGTTTTCCTAGCCAAAAACATTCAGTACTTC. It codes for CASSPSGGVFLAKNIQYF.